Listed below are T cell receptor beta chains from one sample, sequenced in a study of cytotoxic CD8 clonotypes in ibrutinib-treated CLL. This table comes from immunoSEQ multiplex PCR, and its TCRdb copy is limited to in-frame clones, with some not included. In the table there are about 310,000 clones, roughly 80% of which are singletons. This sample comprised PBMCs, obtained before ibrutinib treatment. Source of these receptors: a human donor with chronic lymphocytic leukemia. Each CDR3 is given with its conserved first and last residue. The D gene is left open where the match is weak. Only part of the rows carry a size: once, few, many, or a class if the clone is expanded.

TRBJ2-1 . TRBV7-7 TRBD2 CASSFTPGLAGAFREDEQFF TGTGCCAGCAGCTTTACCCCGGGACTAGCGGGAGCCTTCAGGGAAGATGAGCAGTTCTTC
TRBJ2-1 . TRBV5-8 . CASSLLGFSQFF TGTGCCAGCAGCTTGTTGGGATTTTCGCAGTTCTTC
TRBJ2-3 . TRBV5-1 TRBD2 CASSFSGMVSTDTQYF TGCGCCAGCAGCTTTAGCGGGATGGTAAGCACAGATACGCAGTATTTT
TRBJ2-1 . TRBV7-2 . CASSLVAREQFF TGTGCCAGCAGCTTAGTAGCCCGCGAGCAGTTCTTC
TRBJ2-3 . TRBV4-1 TRBD2 CASSQTSGNVNTQYF TGCGCCAGCAGCCAAACTAGCGGGAATGTGAATACGCAGTATTTT
TRBJ2-1 . TRBV28 TRBD2 CASTSPGLAGGPKNEQFF TGTGCCAGCACCTCTCCGGGGCTAGCGGGAGGGCCGAAAAATGAGCAGTTCTTC
TRBJ1-2 . TRBV5-4 . CASSLSGQRYGYTF TGTGCCAGCAGCTTGTCAGGACAACGCTATGGCTACACCTTC
TRBJ2-1 once TRBV13 . CASSLGSGFSYNEQFF TGTGCCAGCAGCTTAGGGTCAGGGTTCTCCTACAATGAGCAGTTCTTC
TRBJ2-7 . TRBV7-6 TRBD1 CASSYGQGPSYEQYF TGTGCCAGCAGCTACGGACAGGGACCCTCCTACGAGCAGTACTTC
TRBJ2-7 . TRBV7-2 TRBD2 CASSPGTSGSEQYF TGTGCCAGCAGCCCCGGGACTAGCGGGAGCGAGCAGTACTTC
TRBJ1-5 once TRBV2 . CASSEGIGDQPQHF TGTGCCAGCAGTGAGGGCATCGGGGACCAGCCCCAGCATTTT
TRBJ2-7 . TRBV6-5 . CASMGEISYEQYF TGTGCCAGCATGGGGGAGATCTCCTACGAGCAGTACTTC
TRBJ2-5 once TRBV4-1 . CASSSGTPKETQYF TGCGCCAGCAGCTCCGGGACACCCAAAGAGACCCAGTACTTC
TRBJ2-5 . TRBV4-3 . CASSQDRRPETQYF TGCGCCAGCAGCCAAGATCGACGGCCAGAGACCCAGTACTTC
TRBJ2-3 . TRBV27 . CATHSGTSTDTQYF TGTGCCACACACTCAGGGACTAGCACAGATACGCAGTATTTT
TRBJ1-2 . TRBV4-2 . CASSQDRADRSHNYGYTF TGTGCCAGCAGCCAAGATCGGGCGGACAGAAGCCATAACTATGGCTACACCTTC
TRBJ2-3 . TRBV30 . CASVFKSSSFTDTQYF TGTGCCTCAGTTTTTAAAAGCTCTTCGTTCACAGATACGCAGTATTTT
TRBJ2-1 . TRBV12-5 TRBD2 CASGGGLAGEQFF TGTGCTAGTGGTGGCGGACTAGCGGGAGAGCAGTTCTTC
TRBJ2-2 . TRBV10-1 . CATRQDTGELFF TGCGCCACTCGACAGGACACCGGGGAGCTGTTTTTT
TRBJ2-3 few TRBV2 TRBD1 CASGQGDYGDTQYF TGTGCCAGCGGACAGGGGGACTATGGGGATACGCAGTATTTT
TRBJ2-7 . TRBV20-1 TRBD1 CKARGSYEQYF TGCAAGGCCAGGGGGTCCTACGAGCAGTACTTC
TRBJ2-2 . TRBV11-2 . CASSLEGRGNTGELFF TGTGCCAGCAGCTTAGAGGGCAGGGGAAACACCGGGGAGCTGTTTTTT